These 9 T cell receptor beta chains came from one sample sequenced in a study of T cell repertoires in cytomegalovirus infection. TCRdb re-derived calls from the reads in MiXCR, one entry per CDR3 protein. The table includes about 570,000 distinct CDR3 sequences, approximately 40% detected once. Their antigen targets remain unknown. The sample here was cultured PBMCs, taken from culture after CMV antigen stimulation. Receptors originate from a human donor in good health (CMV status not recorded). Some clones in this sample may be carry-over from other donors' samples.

DNA for the CDR3: TGTGCCAGCAGTTTGGGGGGACGGCTCTTGGAAGCTTTCTTT. It is translated as CASSLGGRLLEAFF. The chain employs TRBV28 and TRBJ1-1; TRBD1 might be the D (5 bases). The CDR3 runs 14 residues. Trimming took 3 bases from V and 8 from J, leaving 16 bases between them. Germline lookup yields CDR1 MDHEN and CDR2 SYDVKM.

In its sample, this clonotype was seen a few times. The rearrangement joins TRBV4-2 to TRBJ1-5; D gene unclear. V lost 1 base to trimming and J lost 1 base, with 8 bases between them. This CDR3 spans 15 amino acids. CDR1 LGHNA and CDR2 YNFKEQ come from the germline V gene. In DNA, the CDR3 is TGTGCCAGCAGCCAAGGGGTGGGCAGCAATCAGCCCCAGCATTTT. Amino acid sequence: CASSQGVGSNQPQHF.

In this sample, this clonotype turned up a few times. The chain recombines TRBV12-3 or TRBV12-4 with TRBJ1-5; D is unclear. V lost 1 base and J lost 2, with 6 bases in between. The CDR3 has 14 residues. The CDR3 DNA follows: TGTGCCAGCAGTTTAGTCGGAGGCAATCAGCCCCAGCATTTT. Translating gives CASSLVGGNQPQHF.

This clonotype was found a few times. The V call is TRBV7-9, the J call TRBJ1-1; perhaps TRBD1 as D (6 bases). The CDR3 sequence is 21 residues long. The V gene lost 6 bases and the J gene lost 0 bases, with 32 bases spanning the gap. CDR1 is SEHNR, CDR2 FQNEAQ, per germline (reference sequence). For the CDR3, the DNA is TGTGCCAGCAGATCCCGACACCGGGACGGGCGAAACAGGGAGATGAACACTGAAGCTTTCTTT. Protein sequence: CASRSRHRDGRNREMNTEAFF.

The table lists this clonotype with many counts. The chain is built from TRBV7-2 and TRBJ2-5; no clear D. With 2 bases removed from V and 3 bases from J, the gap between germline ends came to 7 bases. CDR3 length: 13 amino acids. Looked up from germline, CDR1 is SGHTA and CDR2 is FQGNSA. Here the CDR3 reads CASSLRLEETQYF. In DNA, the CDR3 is TGTGCCAGCAGCTTACGACTGGAAGAGACCCAGTACTTC.

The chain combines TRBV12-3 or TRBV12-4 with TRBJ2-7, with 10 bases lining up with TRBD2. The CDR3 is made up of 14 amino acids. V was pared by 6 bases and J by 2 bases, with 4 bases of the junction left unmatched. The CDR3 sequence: CASRNSGGTYEQYF. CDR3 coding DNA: TGTGCCAGCAGAAATAGCGGGGGGACCTACGAGCAGTACTTC.

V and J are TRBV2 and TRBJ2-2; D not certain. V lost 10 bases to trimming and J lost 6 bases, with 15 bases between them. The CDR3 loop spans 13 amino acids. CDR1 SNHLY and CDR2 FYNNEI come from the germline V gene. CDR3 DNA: TGTGCCACCATCTATCCCTACGCCGGGGAGCTGTTTTTT. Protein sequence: CATIYPYAGELFF.

This chain's CDR3 is CASSRSHRSRRYGYTF. CDR3 nucleotides: TGTGCCAGCAGCCGATCTCACAGGTCCCGGAGGTATGGCTACACCTTC. The chain is built from TRBV6-5 and TRBJ1-2; TRBD1 might be the D (5 bases). CDR3 length equals 16 residues. Germline CDR1 MNHEY, CDR2 SVGAGI. The germline V and J ends were trimmed by 6 bases and 5 bases, with 22 bases remaining between them.

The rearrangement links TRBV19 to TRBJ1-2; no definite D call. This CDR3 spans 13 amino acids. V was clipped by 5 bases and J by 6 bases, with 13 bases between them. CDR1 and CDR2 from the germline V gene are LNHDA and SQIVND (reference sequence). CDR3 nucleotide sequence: TGTGCCAGTAGTCCCCGCCTCAGCCATGGCTACACCTTC. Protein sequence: CASSPRLSHGYTF.